This T cell receptor beta chain was sequenced during a study of cytomegalovirus exposure and HLA in healthy donors. Study observations and caveats: A few CMV-associated chains proved CMV antigen-specific in vitro. The authors later found TCR association rates varying by HLA locus, with DRB1 most and HLA-C fewest.

Regarding this clone: Its specificity is not known.

PCR involved 60 Vbeta and 13 Jbeta primers. Here immunoSEQ multiplex PCR was the method, and the copy in TCRdb shows in-frame clones only, minus some. The sample records about 160,000 clones, around 80% being singletons. The sequenced sample was PBMCs. This TCR derives from a man in his forties in good health and CMV-seronegative.

The CDR3 nucleotides read TGTGCCAGCAGCGGACTGGCGGGGGGCAATGAGCAGTTCTTC. It is translated as CASSGLAGGNEQFF. The chain links TRBV6-4 to TRBJ2-1, with 8 bases fitting TRBD2. The CDR3 sequence is 14 residues long. Trimming at V came to 6 bases and at J to 6 bases, leaving 7 bases not matched to a gene. In germline, CDR1 is MRHNA, CDR2 SNTAGT.